These T cell receptor beta chains were read from a single sample in a study of CD8+CD57+ T cells in acquired aplastic anemia. One entry per CDR3 protein, called by TCRdb with MiXCR from the reads. The profile shows fewer than 200,000 distinct CDR3 sequences, about three fifths of them singletons. Input material: sorted CD4+, CD8+, or CD8+CD57+ T cells (not recorded which) from PBMCs. These receptors came from a human donor in good health. Both conserved end residues are part of each CDR3. The order of the fields is clone size, V gene, D gene, J gene, CDR3 protein, CDR3 DNA. A D gene is named only where the DNA matches it firmly. Expanded clones are given a class, and other clones once, few, many or no size at all.

size: few
V: TRBV10-3
D: TRBD1
J: TRBJ1-1
CDR3: CAISYDRATEAFF
DNA: TGTGCCATCAGCTACGACAGGGCCACTGAAGCTTTCTTT

size: NA
V: TRBV24-1
D: NA
J: TRBJ1-6
CDR3: CATSQGNNSPLHF
DNA: TGTGCCACCAGCCAGGGGAACAATTCACCCCTCCACTTT

size: NA
V: TRBV7-3
D: NA
J: TRBJ1-5
CDR3: CASSLWGSPNQPQHF
DNA: TGTGCCAGCAGCTTATGGGGTTCCCCAAATCAGCCCCAGCATTTT

size: NA
V: TRBV5-6
D: NA
J: TRBJ2-7
CDR3: CASSLGLYEQYF
DNA: TGTGCCAGCAGCTTGGGACTCTACGAGCAGTACTTC

size: NA
V: TRBV7-7
D: TRBD1
J: TRBJ1-1
CDR3: CASSLKGAAFF
DNA: TGTGCTAGCAGCTTAAAGGGGGCGGCTTTCTTT

size: NA
V: TRBV11-2
D: TRBD2
J: TRBJ2-5
CDR3: CASSLGTRPEVETQYF
DNA: TGTGCCAGCAGCTTAGGGACTAGGCCCGAGGTAGAGACCCAGTACTTC

size: NA
V: TRBV7-2
D: NA
J: TRBJ2-2
CDR3: CASTWVANTGELFF
DNA: TGTGCCAGCACCTGGGTTGCGAACACCGGGGAGCTGTTTTTT

size: once
V: TRBV11-2
D: TRBD1
J: TRBJ1-6
CDR3: CASSLGTGGPLHF
DNA: TGTGCCAGCAGCTTAGGGACAGGGGGACCCCTCCACTTT

size: NA
V: TRBV2
D: NA
J: TRBJ1-1
CDR3: CASSVETALNTEAFF
DNA: TGTGCCAGCAGTGTCGAGACAGCCCTGAACACTGAAGCTTTCTTT

size: NA
V: TRBV7-3
D: NA
J: TRBJ1-6
CDR3: CASSLQLSNSPLHF
DNA: TGTGCCAGCAGCTTGCAGTTGTCAAATTCACCCCTCCACTTT

size: many
V: TRBV19
D: NA
J: TRBJ2-3
CDR3: CASSISRAAALSTDTQYF
DNA: TGTGCCAGTAGTATATCCCGGGCCGCGGCCCTGAGCACAGATACGCAGTATTTT

size: NA
V: TRBV20-1
D: TRBD2
J: TRBJ2-5
CDR3: CSPGGVETQYF
DNA: TGCAGCCCGGGGGGAGTAGAGACCCAGTACTTC

size: NA
V: TRBV15
D: NA
J: TRBJ2-1
CDR3: CATSSRRGNEQFF
DNA: TGTGCCACCAGCTCGCGCAGGGGTAATGAGCAGTTCTTC

size: NA
V: TRBV7-8
D: NA
J: TRBJ2-7
CDR3: CASSLEGTAYYEQYF
DNA: TGTGCCAGCAGCTTGGAGGGGACAGCGTACTACGAGCAGTACTTC

size: NA
V: TRBV29-1
D: NA
J: TRBJ2-5
CDR3: CSVGRGTGVQEAQYF
DNA: TGCAGCGTTGGAAGGGGGACGGGAGTCCAAGAGGCCCAGTACTTC

size: NA
V: TRBV7-9
D: NA
J: TRBJ2-2
CDR3: CASSLIGVGGGELFF
DNA: TGTGCCAGCAGCTTGATAGGGGTCGGTGGCGGGGAGCTGTTTTTT

size: many
V: TRBV20-1
D: NA
J: TRBJ2-5
CDR3: CSARDPRGDQYF
DNA: TGCAGTGCTAGAGATCCGAGGGGGGACCAGTACTTC

size: once
V: TRBV7-2
D: NA
J: TRBJ2-3
CDR3: CASSLGWFSSTDMQYF
DNA: TGTGCCAGCAGCTTAGGCTGGTTCTCTAGCACAGATATGCAGTATTTT

size: NA
V: TRBV10-2
D: NA
J: TRBJ1-2
CDR3: CASSVGDGYTF
DNA: TGCGCCAGCAGTGTCGGGGATGGCTACACCTTC

size: NA
V: TRBV20-1
D: TRBD1
J: TRBJ1-4
CDR3: CAGTDMNEKLFF
DNA: TGCGCGGGGACAGATATGAATGAAAAACTGTTTTTT

size: NA
V: TRBV6-4
D: NA
J: TRBJ2-1
CDR3: CAISEAARKFF
DNA: TGTGCCATCAGTGAGGCGGCGAGAAAGTTCTTC

size: NA
V: TRBV15
D: NA
J: TRBJ2-5
CDR3: CATSRDGDLGLETQYF
DNA: TGTGCCACCAGCAGAGATGGGGACTTGGGTTTAGAGACCCAGTACTTC

size: NA
V: TRBV12-3/TRBV12-4
D: NA
J: TRBJ1-6
CDR3: CASSLSGGSYNSPLHF
DNA: TGTGCCAGCAGTTTAAGTGGGGGGTCCTATAATTCACCCCTCCACTTT

size: few
V: TRBV30
D: NA
J: TRBJ2-6
CDR3: CAWNAGAGANVLTF
DNA: TGTGCCTGGAATGCGGGCGCTGGGGCCAACGTCCTGACTTTC

size: NA
V: TRBV5-4
D: NA
J: TRBJ1-5
CDR3: CASSRTQPQHF
DNA: TGTGCCAGCAGTCGGACCCAGCCCCAGCATTTT

size: NA
V: TRBV20-1
D: NA
J: TRBJ1-6
CDR3: CSARDKNTYNSPLHF
DNA: TGCAGTGCTAGAGATAAGAATACCTATAATTCACCCCTCCACTTT

size: NA
V: TRBV20-1
D: NA
J: TRBJ2-7
CDR3: CSASPGSNYEQYF
DNA: TGCAGTGCCTCCCCGGGATCGAACTACGAGCAGTACTTC

size: once
V: TRBV19
D: NA
J: TRBJ2-3
CDR3: CASSIKGSGDTQYF
DNA: TGTGCCAGTAGTATAAAGGGTTCCGGAGATACGCAGTATTTT

size: NA
V: TRBV7-9
D: NA
J: TRBJ2-1
CDR3: CASSSYYNEQFF
DNA: TGTGCCAGCAGCTCGTACTACAATGAGCAGTTCTTC

size: NA
V: TRBV20-1
D: NA
J: TRBJ2-5
CDR3: CSAVPGSLNPQETQYF
DNA: TGCAGTGCTGTCCCCGGCAGTCTAAATCCCCAAGAGACCCAGTACTTC

size: many
V: TRBV19
D: TRBD2
J: TRBJ2-3
CDR3: CASSIGTSGLFTDTQYF
DNA: TGTGCCAGTAGTATAGGCACTAGCGGGTTATTCACAGATACGCAGTATTTT

size: many
V: TRBV11-2
D: TRBD2
J: TRBJ2-3
CDR3: CASSLDLAGVGTDTQYF
DNA: TGTGCCAGCAGCTTAGATCTGGCGGGAGTGGGCACAGATACGCAGTATTTT

size: once
V: TRBV20-1
D: TRBD1
J: TRBJ1-6
CDR3: CSANEGQGENSPLHF
DNA: TGCAGTGCCAATGAGGGGCAGGGGGAAAATTCACCCCTCCACTTT

size: NA
V: TRBV25-1
D: TRBD1
J: TRBJ1-5
CDR3: CASSESGDRGTGNQPQHF
DNA: TGTGCCAGCAGTGAATCCGGGGACAGGGGGACGGGCAATCAGCCCCAGCATTTT

size: many
V: TRBV24-1
D: NA
J: TRBJ1-2
CDR3: CATSDLGGYTF
DNA: TGTGCCACCAGTGATCTAGGTGGCTACACCTTC

size: NA
V: TRBV10-2
D: NA
J: TRBJ2-7
CDR3: CASRSTYEQYF
DNA: TGCGCCAGCAGATCGACCTACGAGCAGTACTTC

size: few
V: TRBV7-9
D: TRBD2
J: TRBJ2-3
CDR3: CASSSTVAGGLATDTQYF
DNA: TGTGCCAGCAGCTCCACCGTAGCGGGGGGTTTAGCTACAGATACGCAGTATTTT

size: NA
V: TRBV9
D: TRBD2
J: TRBJ2-7
CDR3: CASSVAPSGYEQYF
DNA: TGTGCCAGCAGCGTAGCCCCTAGCGGGTACGAGCAGTACTTC

size: many
V: TRBV9
D: TRBD2
J: TRBJ2-7
CDR3: CASSVGTSPSYEQYF
DNA: TGTGCCAGCAGCGTTGGGACTAGCCCTTCCTACGAGCAGTACTTC

size: NA
V: TRBV2
D: TRBD1
J: TRBJ2-7
CDR3: CASSEYGGQGGYEQYF
DNA: TGTGCCAGCAGTGAATACGGGGGACAGGGGGGCTACGAGCAGTACTTC

size: once
V: TRBV11-2
D: NA
J: TRBJ2-1
CDR3: CASSSFNEQFF
DNA: TGTGCCAGCAGCTCCTTCAATGAGCAGTTCTTC

size: NA
V: TRBV15
D: NA
J: TRBJ2-2
CDR3: CATSRGSNTGELFF
DNA: TGTGCCACCAGCAGAGGGAGTAACACCGGGGAGCTGTTTTTT

size: NA
V: TRBV10-3
D: NA
J: TRBJ2-3
CDR3: CAILSQGTDTQYF
DNA: TGTGCCATTTTGTCTCAGGGCACAGATACGCAGTATTTT

size: many
V: TRBV2
D: TRBD1
J: TRBJ1-2
CDR3: CASSELRTGGPYGYTF
DNA: TGTGCCAGCAGTGAATTAAGGACAGGGGGACCGTATGGCTACACCTTC

size: NA
V: TRBV19
D: NA
J: TRBJ1-1
CDR3: CASSIRGAPMNTEAFF
DNA: TGTGCCAGTAGTATTAGGGGGGCGCCCATGAACACTGAAGCTTTCTTT

size: NA
V: TRBV29-1
D: NA
J: TRBJ2-7
CDR3: CSARGVRDHYEQYF
DNA: TGCAGTGCTAGGGGGGTCAGGGACCACTACGAGCAGTACTTC

size: NA
V: TRBV28
D: NA
J: TRBJ2-2
CDR3: CASRITHTGELFF
DNA: TGTGCCAGCAGAATCACTCACACCGGGGAGCTGTTTTTT

size: NA
V: TRBV7-2
D: TRBD2
J: TRBJ2-2
CDR3: CASSFGGGRAGELFF
DNA: TGTGCCAGCAGCTTCGGCGGGGGGCGTGCCGGGGAGCTGTTTTTT

size: NA
V: TRBV24-1
D: TRBD1
J: TRBJ2-2
CDR3: CATGQGNTGELFF
DNA: TGTGCCACCGGACAGGGGAACACCGGGGAGCTGTTTTTT

size: NA
V: TRBV7-6
D: TRBD1
J: TRBJ2-7
CDR3: CASSPRTGSEQYF
DNA: TGTGCCAGCAGCCCGCGGACAGGATCGGAGCAGTACTTC

size: few
V: TRBV7-2
D: TRBD2
J: TRBJ2-1
CDR3: CASVGAGGGYNEQFF
DNA: TGTGCCAGCGTAGGGGCCGGCGGGGGCTACAATGAGCAGTTCTTC

size: few
V: TRBV24-1
D: NA
J: TRBJ1-2
CDR3: CATSPGGNYGYTF
DNA: TGTGCCACCAGTCCCGGGGGAAACTATGGCTACACCTTC

size: NA
V: TRBV7-9
D: TRBD1
J: TRBJ2-7
CDR3: CASSLGTGAAYEQYF
DNA: TGTGCCAGCAGCTTAGGGACAGGGGCGGCCTACGAGCAGTACTTC

size: NA
V: TRBV6-6
D: TRBD2
J: TRBJ2-1
CDR3: CASSYSSGGGRTFF
DNA: TGTGCCAGCAGTTATTCTTCCGGGGGGGGGCGGACGTTCTTC

size: NA
V: TRBV7-8
D: TRBD2
J: TRBJ2-5
CDR3: CASSFFAGGDQETQYF
DNA: TGTGCCAGCAGCTTCTTCGCGGGGGGGGACCAAGAGACCCAGTACTTC

size: NA
V: TRBV7-9
D: NA
J: TRBJ2-1
CDR3: CASSLGFHEQFF
DNA: TGTGCCAGCAGCCTAGGATTCCATGAGCAGTTCTTC

size: NA
V: TRBV7-6
D: TRBD1
J: TRBJ2-2
CDR3: CASSLSGTGNAGELFF
DNA: TGTGCCAGCAGCTTGTCCGGGACAGGGAACGCCGGGGAGCTGTTTTTT